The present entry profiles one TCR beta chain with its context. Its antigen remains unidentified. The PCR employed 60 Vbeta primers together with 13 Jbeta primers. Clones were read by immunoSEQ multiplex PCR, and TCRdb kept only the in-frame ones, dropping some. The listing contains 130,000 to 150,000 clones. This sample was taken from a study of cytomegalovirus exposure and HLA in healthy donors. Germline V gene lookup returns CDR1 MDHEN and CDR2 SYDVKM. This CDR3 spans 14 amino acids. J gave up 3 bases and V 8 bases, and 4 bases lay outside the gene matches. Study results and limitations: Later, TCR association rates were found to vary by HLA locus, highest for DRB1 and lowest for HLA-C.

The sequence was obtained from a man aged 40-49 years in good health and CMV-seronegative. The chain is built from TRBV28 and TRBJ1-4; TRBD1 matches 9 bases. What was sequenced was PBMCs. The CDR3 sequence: CASVWTGANEKLFF. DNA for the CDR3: TGTGCCAGCGTTTGGACAGGGGCTAATGAAAAACTGTTTTTT.